These T cell receptor beta chains were read from a single sample in a study of tumour-infiltrating T cells in Burkitt lymphoma. Repertoires were generated with immunoSEQ multiplex PCR, while TCRdb's copy carries only in-frame clones and drops some. Seen here are some 14,000 clones, around 75% observed once, and the top ten hold less than 9.5%. The sample comprised tumor tissue. The source is a human donor with diffuse large B-cell lymphoma. CDR3s include the opening cysteine and the closing phenylalanine or tryptophan. D genes are given only for firm matches. The size field is filled for only some rows; it gives once, few, many or a size class.

TGTGCCAGCAGTGAATCCAGATTGCCGGGACAGGGGAATCAGCCCCAGCATTTT	CASSESRLPGQGNQPQHF	TRBJ1-5	TRBD1	-	TRBV2
TGTGCCAGCAGTAATACAGCCGAAGCTTTCTTT	CASSNTAEAFF	TRBJ1-1	-	-	TRBV6-5
TGTGCCATCAGTGTAGGGGGTGGCAATCAGCCCCAGCATTTT	CAISVGGGNQPQHF	TRBJ1-5	-	-	TRBV10-3
TGTGCCAGCAGCTTATATAAGGCAACTGCTAACAATGAGCAGTTCTTC	CASSLYKATANNEQFF	TRBJ2-1	-	-	TRBV7-9
TGTGCCAGCAGTGAAACTACAGGGTTCTATGGCTATGGCTACACCTTC	CASSETTGFYGYGYTF	TRBJ1-2	-	-	TRBV6-1
TGTGCCAGTAGTATCGGCACAGATACGCAGTATTTT	CASSIGTDTQYF	TRBJ2-3	-	-	TRBV19
TGTGCCAGCAGTTACTATGCGGGAGCTGGCAACGAGCAGTACTTC	CASSYYAGAGNEQYF	TRBJ2-7	TRBD2	-	TRBV6-6
TGTGCCAGCAGCTTTCGGACTGGGAGCTCCTACAATGAGCAGTTCTTC	CASSFRTGSSYNEQFF	TRBJ2-1	-	-	TRBV7-9
TGTGCCAGCAGTTGGTCATTGGGGGGCTCCTACAATGGGCAGTTCTTC	CASSWSLGGSYNGQFF	TRBJ2-1	-	-	TRBV27
TGTGCCAGCACCGAAACCGCTAAAACGAACACCGGGGAGCTGTTTTTT	CASTETAKTNTGELFF	TRBJ2-2	-	-	TRBV21-1
TGCAGCGTTGAAGATCAGGATGGATACAATGAGCAGTTCTTC	CSVEDQDGYNEQFF	TRBJ2-1	-	few	TRBV29-1
TGTGCCAGCAGCCCTCCTGGACTTCTTGGGGGCAATCAGCCCCAGCATTTT	CASSPPGLLGGNQPQHF	TRBJ1-5	-	few	TRBV14
TGTAGCGTCCCCCCCCTTTCGAAGGACTATGGCTACACCTTC	CSVPPLSKDYGYTF	TRBJ1-2	-	-	TRBV29-1
TGTGCCAGCAGCCTGTCCCGGTCTCTGTCAGATACGCAGTATTTT	CASSLSRSLSDTQYF	TRBJ2-3	-	-	TRBV6-5
TGTGCCATCAAGACTAGCTCTAGAACCAATGAGCAGTTCTTC	CAIKTSSRTNEQFF	TRBJ2-1	TRBD2	-	TRBV10-3
TGTGCCAGCAGCAGGGGGAGGGACTACAATGAGCAGTTCTTC	CASSRGRDYNEQFF	TRBJ2-1	-	-	TRBV7-9
TGTGCCAGTAGTATCATCCTTAACTATGGCTACACCTTC	CASSIILNYGYTF	TRBJ1-2	-	-	TRBV19
TGTGCCAGCAGCCCCCGTGTTGGGACAGGGGAATGGAGTAATGAAAAACTGTTTTTT	CASSPRVGTGEWSNEKLFF	TRBJ1-4	TRBD1	-	TRBV16
TGTGCCATCAGTGAAATTGCCGCGGGGTCCTACAATGAGCAGTTCTTC	CAISEIAAGSYNEQFF	TRBJ2-1	-	-	TRBV10-3
TGTGCCAGCAGTTACGGTCAGGGGGCACGACATGAAAAACTGTTTTTT	CASSYGQGARHEKLFF	TRBJ1-4	TRBD1	-	TRBV6-6
TGTGCCAGCAGCCTCTCGACAGGCCTCTACGAGCAGTACTTC	CASSLSTGLYEQYF	TRBJ2-7	-	medium-sized	TRBV7-9
TGTGCCCACAACAGGAGGGGGGAGCAGTACTTC	CAHNRRGEQYF	TRBJ2-7	-	-	TRBV30
TGTGCCATCAGTGACCGGACAGGAGAGAATGAAAAACTGTTTTTT	CAISDRTGENEKLFF	TRBJ1-4	TRBD1	-	TRBV10-3
TGTGCCAGCAGTTGGGGACAGGGAAGAGATCAGCCCCAGCATTTT	CASSWGQGRDQPQHF	TRBJ1-5	TRBD1	-	TRBV6-5
TGTGCCAGTGGGTACAATGAGCAGTTCTTC	CASGYNEQFF	TRBJ2-1	-	-	TRBV2
TGCGCCAGCAGCTTGTCAGTGGGACAGGTAGTTTACGAGCAGTACTTC	CASSLSVGQVVYEQYF	TRBJ2-7	TRBD1	-	TRBV5-1
TGTGCCAGCAGTTTATGGGGGACGGCAAACGAAAAACTGTTTTTT	CASSLWGTANEKLFF	TRBJ1-4	-	-	TRBV28
TGTGCCAGCTGGGGCGGAGGGGCAGGGAAAAACATTCAGTACTTC	CASWGGGAGKNIQYF	TRBJ2-4	-	-	TRBV19
TGTGCCAGCAGCTTCCCGGGACCGCGTTTAGAGCAGTACTTC	CASSFPGPRLEQYF	TRBJ2-7	-	-	TRBV7-9
TGTGCCATCAGTGACCCTGGGACTAGCGCCGCTTCCTACGAGCAGTACTTC	CAISDPGTSAASYEQYF	TRBJ2-7	TRBD2	-	TRBV10-3
TGTGCCAGCAGCTTGGGGCAGGGACAGCTTTCCTACGAGCAGTACTTC	CASSLGQGQLSYEQYF	TRBJ2-7	TRBD1	-	TRBV5-4
TGTGCCAGTAGTACGACGATCACAGATACGCAGTATTTT	CASSTTITDTQYF	TRBJ2-3	-	-	TRBV19
TGCGCCAGCAGCTTGGGTTGGCTAGCGGACGCCAAAAACATTCAGTACTTC	CASSLGWLADAKNIQYF	TRBJ2-4	TRBD2	-	TRBV5-1
TGTGCCAGCAGCTTAGGACAGACCGCAACTAATGAAAAACTGTTTTTT	CASSLGQTATNEKLFF	TRBJ1-4	-	-	TRBV7-9
TGTGCCAGCAGTATAGACAGGGGCCGGGAAAAACTGTTTTTT	CASSIDRGREKLFF	TRBJ1-4	TRBD1	-	TRBV2
TGTGCCAGCACCTGGACCACCGGGGAGCTGTTTTTT	CASTWTTGELFF	TRBJ2-2	-	-	TRBV5-6
TGCGCCAGCAGCCAGGACCCTGGGCGGCTCAATCAGCCCCAGCATTTT	CASSQDPGRLNQPQHF	TRBJ1-5	-	few	TRBV4-1
TGCGCCAGCAGTAAAACAGGGGTGGGCTATGGCTACACCTTC	CASSKTGVGYGYTF	TRBJ1-2	TRBD1	-	TRBV10-2
TGTGCCAGCAGTAGGGAACAGGGGGCCCCCGTCCTGACTTTC	CASSREQGAPVLTF	TRBJ2-6	TRBD1	-	TRBV6-4
TGTGCCAGTAGTATCACAACCCCCAACGAGCAGTACTTC	CASSITTPNEQYF	TRBJ2-7	-	-	TRBV19
TGTGCCAGCAGACCAGACAGGGCGGTTATGAGCACTGAAGCTTTCTTT	CASRPDRAVMSTEAFF	TRBJ1-1	TRBD1	-	TRBV2
TGTGCCAGCAGCCGCGCTAGCCCACATAGCACAGATACGCAGTATTTT	CASSRASPHSTDTQYF	TRBJ2-3	-	-	TRBV7-2